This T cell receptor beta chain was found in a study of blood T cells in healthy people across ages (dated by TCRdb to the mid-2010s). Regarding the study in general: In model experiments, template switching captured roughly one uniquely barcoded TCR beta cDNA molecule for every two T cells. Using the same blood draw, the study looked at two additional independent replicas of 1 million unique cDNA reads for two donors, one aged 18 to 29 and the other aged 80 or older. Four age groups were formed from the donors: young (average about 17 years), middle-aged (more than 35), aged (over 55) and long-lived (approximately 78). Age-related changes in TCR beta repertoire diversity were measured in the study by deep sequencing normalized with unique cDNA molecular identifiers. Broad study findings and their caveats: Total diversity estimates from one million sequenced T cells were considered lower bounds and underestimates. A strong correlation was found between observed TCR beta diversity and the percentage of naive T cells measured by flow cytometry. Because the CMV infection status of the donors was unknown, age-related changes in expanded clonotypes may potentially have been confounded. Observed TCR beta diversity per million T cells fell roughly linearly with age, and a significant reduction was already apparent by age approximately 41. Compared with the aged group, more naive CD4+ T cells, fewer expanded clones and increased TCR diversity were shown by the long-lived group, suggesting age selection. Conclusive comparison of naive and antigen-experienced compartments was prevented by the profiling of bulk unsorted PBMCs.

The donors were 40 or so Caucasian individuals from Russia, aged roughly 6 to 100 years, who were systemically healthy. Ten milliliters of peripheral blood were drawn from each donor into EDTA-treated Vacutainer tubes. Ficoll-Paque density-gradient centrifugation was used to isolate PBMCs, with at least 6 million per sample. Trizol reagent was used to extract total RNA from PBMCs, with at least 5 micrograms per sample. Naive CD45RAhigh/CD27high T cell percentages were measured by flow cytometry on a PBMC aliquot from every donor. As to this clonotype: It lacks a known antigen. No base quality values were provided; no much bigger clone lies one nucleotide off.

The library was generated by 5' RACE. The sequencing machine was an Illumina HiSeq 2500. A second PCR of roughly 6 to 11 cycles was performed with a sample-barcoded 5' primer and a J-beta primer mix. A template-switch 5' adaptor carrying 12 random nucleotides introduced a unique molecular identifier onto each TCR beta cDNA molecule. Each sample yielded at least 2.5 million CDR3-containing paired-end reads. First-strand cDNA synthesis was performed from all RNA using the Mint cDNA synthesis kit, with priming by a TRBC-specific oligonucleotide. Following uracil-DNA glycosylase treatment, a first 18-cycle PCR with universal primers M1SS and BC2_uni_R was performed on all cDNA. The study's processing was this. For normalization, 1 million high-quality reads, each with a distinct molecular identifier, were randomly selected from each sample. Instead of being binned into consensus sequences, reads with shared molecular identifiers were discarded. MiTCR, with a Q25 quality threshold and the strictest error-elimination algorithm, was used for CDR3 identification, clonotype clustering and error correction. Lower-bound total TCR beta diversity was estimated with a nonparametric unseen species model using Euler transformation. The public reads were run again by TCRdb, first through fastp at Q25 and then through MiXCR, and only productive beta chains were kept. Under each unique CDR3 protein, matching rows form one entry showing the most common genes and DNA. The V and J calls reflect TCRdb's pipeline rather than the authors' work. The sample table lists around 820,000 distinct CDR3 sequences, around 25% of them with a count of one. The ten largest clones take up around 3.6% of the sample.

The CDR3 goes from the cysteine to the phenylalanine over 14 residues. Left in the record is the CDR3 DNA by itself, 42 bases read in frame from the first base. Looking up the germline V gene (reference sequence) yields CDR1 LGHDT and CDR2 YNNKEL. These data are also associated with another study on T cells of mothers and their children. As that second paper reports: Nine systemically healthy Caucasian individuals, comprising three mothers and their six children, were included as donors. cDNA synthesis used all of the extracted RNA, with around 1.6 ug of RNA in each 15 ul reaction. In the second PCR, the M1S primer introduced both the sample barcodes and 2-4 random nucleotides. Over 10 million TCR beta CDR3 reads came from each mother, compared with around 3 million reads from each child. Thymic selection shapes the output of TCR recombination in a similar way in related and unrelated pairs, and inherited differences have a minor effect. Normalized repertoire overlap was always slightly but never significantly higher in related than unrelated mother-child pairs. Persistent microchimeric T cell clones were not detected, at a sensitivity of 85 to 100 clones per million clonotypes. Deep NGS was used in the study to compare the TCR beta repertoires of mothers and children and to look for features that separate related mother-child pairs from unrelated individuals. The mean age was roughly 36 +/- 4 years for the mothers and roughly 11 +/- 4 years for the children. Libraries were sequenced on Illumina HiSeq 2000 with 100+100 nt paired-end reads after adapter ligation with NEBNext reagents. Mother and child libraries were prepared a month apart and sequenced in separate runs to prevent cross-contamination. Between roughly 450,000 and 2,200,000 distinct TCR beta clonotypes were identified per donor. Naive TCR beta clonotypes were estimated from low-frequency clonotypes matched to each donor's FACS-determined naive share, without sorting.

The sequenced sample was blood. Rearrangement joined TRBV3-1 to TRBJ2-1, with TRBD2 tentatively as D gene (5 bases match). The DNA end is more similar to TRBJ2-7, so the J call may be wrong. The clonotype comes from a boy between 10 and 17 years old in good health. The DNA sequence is TGTGCCAGCAGCCTTCGGGGTGATCCCTACGAGCAGTACTTC. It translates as CASSLRGDPYEQYF.